Included here is one T cell receptor beta chain sequence, with context. Tissue processing of the graft released intraepithelial and lamina propria lymphocytes from it. This CDR3 region has 16 residues. Germline lookup yields CDR1 SQVTM and CDR2 ANQGSEA. The J segment lost 7 bases and the V segment lost 1 base, leaving 13 bases of the junction unmatched. The data belong to a study of graft-versus-host responses after intestinal transplantation. TCRdb's table, derived via immunoSEQ multiplex PCR, lists solely in-frame clones and lacks some. Seen here are 60,000 to 65,000 clones, around 90% observed once, and the top ten hold less than 2%.

The receptor's source is a human patient who received an intestinal transplant, so some T cells may come from the graft donor. The sequences come from ileum tissue, collected more than 350 days after transplant. The V call is TRBV29-1, the J call TRBJ2-1; 7 bases map to TRBD2. The CDR3 DNA follows: TGCAGCGTTGAAGTCTTGGGGCGGGAGATGAGGAATGAGCAGTTCTTC. This codes for CSVEVLGREMRNEQFF.